A selection of T cell receptor beta chains follows, all from one sample in a study of T-cell reconstitution after alpha-beta-depleted transplantation in children. Each CDR3 protein is one row after TCRdb ran MiXCR on the PCR reads. The sample includes 6,500 or so distinct CDR3 sequences, roughly a tenth seen only once; the top ten take roughly 20%. The sample was PBMCs, mostly from graft donor cells, taken 180 days after TCRalphabeta/CD19-depleted stem cell transplant. The receptor source for this set is a child younger than two who had a stem cell transplant for acute myeloid leukemia, so the T cells may come from the graft donor. CDR3s include the opening cysteine and the closing phenylalanine or tryptophan. The D gene is left open where the match is weak. Only some rows state a clone size, as once, few, many or a class for expanded clones.

j_call v_call d_call clone_size cdr3_length cdr3_aa cdr3_nt
TRBJ2-6 TRBV5-1 . many 16 CASSSTAGSGANVLTF TGCGCCAGCAGCTCTACTGCAGGGTCAGGGGCCAACGTCCTGACTTTC
TRBJ2-7 TRBV4-2 . many 18 CASSQDPGHRQRLYEQYF TGTGCCAGCAGCCAAGATCCCGGGCACCGACAGCGACTCTACGAGCAGTACTTC
TRBJ1-1 TRBV30 . many 15 CAWSAPGTLNTEAFF TGTGCCTGGAGCGCCCCGGGGACCCTAAACACTGAAGCTTTCTTT
TRBJ2-5 TRBV7-6 TRBD2 medium-sized 17 CASSSTGLAPRRSGQYF TGTGCCAGCAGCTCAACGGGACTAGCGCCTCGCAGAAGTGGCCAGTACTTC
TRBJ1-6 TRBV7-9 . medium-sized 13 CASSLKGLIPLHF TGTGCCAGCAGCTTAAAAGGTCTCATACCCCTCCACTTT
TRBJ1-1 TRBV7-7 . many 13 CASSDTLNTEAFF TGTGCTAGCAGCGACACGCTGAACACTGAAGCTTTCTTT
TRBJ1-5 TRBV12-3/TRBV12-4 TRBD1 large 13 CASSLQGAQPQHF TGTGCCAGCAGTTTACAGGGGGCTCAGCCCCAGCATTTT
TRBJ2-3 TRBV20-1 TRBD2 . 12 CRASGRVDTQYF TGCCGTGCTAGCGGGAGGGTGGATACGCAGTATTTT
TRBJ2-7 TRBV7-9 TRBD1 . 16 CASSHDDRGPRYEQYF TGTGCCAGCAGCCACGACGACAGGGGGCCGAGGTACGAGCAGTACTTC
TRBJ2-5 TRBV29-1 . . 11 CSVAHQETQYF TGCAGCGTTGCCCACCAAGAGACCCAGTACTTC
TRBJ2-7 TRBV5-6 TRBD1 many 14 CASSFTGVIYEQYF TGTGCCAGCAGCTTCACAGGGGTTATCTACGAGCAGTACTTC
TRBJ1-1 TRBV5-5 . few 17 CASSFAAGRTANTEAFF TGTGCCAGCAGCTTCGCGGCAGGGCGGACTGCAAACACTGAAGCTTTCTTT
TRBJ2-7 TRBV5-1 TRBD1 many 14 CASSKGQVTYEQYF TGCGCCAGCAGCAAGGGACAGGTAACCTACGAGCAGTACTTC
TRBJ2-2 TRBV18 TRBD2 many 15 CASRTSGSNTGELFF TGTGCCAGCCGGACTAGCGGAAGTAACACCGGGGAGCTGTTTTTT
TRBJ2-5 TRBV18 . many 15 CASSPYELPGETQYF TGTGCCAGCTCACCGTATGAGCTCCCGGGGGAGACCCAGTACTTC
TRBJ2-1 TRBV7-9 TRBD2 many 15 CASSLLLAGGNEQFF TGTGCCAGCAGCTTATTACTAGCGGGCGGAAATGAGCAGTTCTTC
TRBJ2-1 TRBV7-2 TRBD2 many 16 CASSRKGTSGNNEQFF TGTGCCAGCAGCCGAAAGGGGACTAGCGGGAACAATGAGCAGTTCTTC
TRBJ2-1 TRBV5-1 TRBD2 many 16 CASSLRLAGGHNEQFF TGCGCCAGCAGCTTAAGACTAGCGGGAGGGCACAATGAGCAGTTCTTC
TRBJ2-1 TRBV4-1 . medium-sized 16 CASSQDPTGSYNEQFF TGCGCCAGCAGCCAAGACCCGACGGGATCCTACAATGAGCAGTTCTTC
TRBJ2-3 TRBV20-1 . . 14 CSALWRGGPDTQYF TGCAGTGCTCTTTGGAGGGGGGGGCCAGATACGCAGTATTTT
TRBJ1-1 TRBV18 TRBD1 many 16 CASSPNEQGSGAGAFF TGTGCCAGCTCACCGAATGAACAGGGGTCGGGCGCGGGAGCTTTCTTT
TRBJ2-7 TRBV18 . . 16 CASSPCRVLSSYEQYF TGTGCCAGCTCACCGTGTAGGGTGCTTAGCTCCTACGAGCAGTACTTC
TRBJ2-3 TRBV7-9 . few 16 CASTLFGFGVTDTQYF TGTGCCAGCACCCTATTCGGTTTCGGAGTCACAGATACGCAGTATTTT
TRBJ1-2 TRBV6-1 . many 13 CASSEYVDWDYTF TGTGCCAGCAGTGAATACGTCGACTGGGACTACACCTTC
TRBJ2-7 TRBV28 TRBD2 many 16 CASSLRPPSGSYEQYF TGTGCCAGCAGTTTAAGGCCCCCTAGCGGGAGTTACGAGCAGTACTTC
TRBJ1-5 TRBV5-1 . many 14 CASSKTVSNQPQHF TGCGCCAGCAGCAAGACGGTTAGCAATCAGCCCCAGCATTTT
TRBJ2-7 TRBV28 TRBD2 many 16 CASLGVAGGGSYEQYF TGTGCCAGCCTGGGGGTAGCGGGGGGTGGGTCCTACGAGCAGTACTTC
TRBJ2-6 TRBV19 . many 15 CASSIGQAGANVLTF TGTGCCAGTAGTATAGGCCAGGCTGGGGCCAACGTCCTGACTTTC
TRBJ2-3 TRBV6-9 . many 15 CASSYSMGSTDTQYF TGTGCCAGCAGTTATTCAATGGGTAGCACAGATACGCAGTATTTT
TRBJ2-7 TRBV27 TRBD2 many 13 CTTGTSGSYEQYF TGCACGACCGGGACTAGCGGCTCCTACGAGCAGTACTTC
TRBJ2-3 TRBV6-5 TRBD2 many 13 CASSFRTSGTQYF TGTGCCAGCAGTTTCCGGACTAGCGGGACGCAGTATTTT
TRBJ2-2 TRBV7-3 TRBD1 many 15 CASSLRTGNTGELFF TGTGCCAGCAGCCTTCGGACAGGGAACACCGGGGAGCTGTTTTTT
TRBJ2-7 TRBV9 TRBD2 many 16 CASSSSGTSGTYEQYF TGTGCCAGCAGCTCGTCTGGGACTAGCGGGACCTACGAGCAGTACTTC
TRBJ2-1 TRBV6-4 TRBD1 many 14 CASKQGTTVNEQFF TGTGCCAGTAAACAGGGGACAACGGTTAATGAGCAGTTCTTC
TRBJ2-1 TRBV14 . many 17 CASSQVSPYSSYNEQFF TGTGCCAGCAGCCAAGTTTCCCCCTACAGCTCCTACAATGAGCAGTTCTTC
TRBJ2-3 TRBV7-6 . large 12 CASSPSGDTQYF TGTGCCAGCAGCCCCAGTGGGGATACGCAGTATTTT
TRBJ1-2 TRBV28 . medium-sized 12 CASIAGPYGYTF TGTGCCAGCATCGCCGGGCCCTATGGCTACACCTTC
TRBJ2-3 TRBV28 . many 15 CASSLLEWATDTQYF TGTGCCAGCAGTTTATTGGAGTGGGCCACAGATACGCAGTATTTT
TRBJ2-7 TRBV7-3 . once 13 CASSLDTFYEQYF TGTGCCAGCAGCTTAGATACCTTCTACGAGCAGTACTTC
TRBJ2-1 TRBV6-4 . many 17 CASSELRQWSSYNEQFF TGTGCCAGCAGTGAGCTCCGACAGTGGAGCTCCTACAATGAGCAGTTCTTC